The 15 T cell receptor beta chains reported below all come from one sample, sequenced in a study of T cell changes during pregnancy in multiple sclerosis (dated by TCRdb to about 2019). Preparation of the library involved the immunoSEQ multiplex PCR assay. TCRdb obtained this table from immuneACCESS and retained in-frame rearrangements with V and J assigned. These tables miss some clones; where compared with another copy, unresolved V genes account for less than half of the shortfall, and the remainder is unexplained. Recorded for this sample are some 76,000 clones; about nine tenths of them occurred a single time. 0.25% to 0.3% of the sample lies in the top ten. Sequencing used CD4+ T cells from peripheral blood mononuclear cells, obtained after pregnancy. Receptor source: a female donor with multiple sclerosis, enrolled in a pregnancy study.

The chain is built from TRBV7-2 and TRBJ2-2; 10 bases align to TRBD2. Looked up from germline, CDR1 is SGHTA and CDR2 is FQGNSA. This CDR3 spans 16 amino acids. Losses at the gene ends were 0 bases for V and 3 bases for J; bases not matched to a gene: 1. The CDR3 DNA reads TGTGCCAGCAGCTTAGCAGCGGGGGGGCACACCGGGGAGCTGTTTTTT. As protein: CASSLAAGGHTGELFF.

This chain connects TRBV19 to TRBJ2-5; possible D gene TRBD1, 6 bases. The CDR3 runs 13 residues. From germline, CDR1 is LNHDA and CDR2 SQIVND (reference sequence). The ends were cut back, 6 bases at V and 2 bases at J, with 10 bases in the middle. The CDR3 coding sequence is TGTGCCAGTAGCCGCGGACAGCAAGAGACCCAGTACTTC. It codes for CASSRGQQETQYF.

The CDR3 region is CASSLNAGLLMNTEAFF. The CDR3 DNA reads as TGTGCCAGCAGCTTGAATGCAGGGCTTCTCATGAACACTGAAGCTTTCTTT. The rearrangement joins TRBV5-6 to TRBJ1-1; D may be TRBD1 (5 bases). Between the trimmed V and J ends, which lost 1 base and 0 bases, there was a span of 16 bases. Germline V lookup: CDR1 SGHDT, CDR2 YYEEEE. This CDR3 region has 17 residues.

Turning to this clone: At one end the junction does not follow the germline gene, possibly because of a read error. The chain employs TRBV28 and TRBJ1-1, with D uncertain. CDR1 MDHEN and CDR2 SYDVKM come from the germline V gene. This CDR3 has 11 residues. The CDR3 region is CASSYTYEVRF. The CDR3 nucleotides read TGTGCCAGCAGTTACACTTATGAGGTTAGGTTT.

This chain joins TRBV27 and TRBJ2-5, with 11 bases that match TRBD2. With V trimmed by 5 bases and J by 5 bases, 4 bases remained unmatched. Germline assignment: CDR1 MNHEY and CDR2 SMNVEV (reference sequence). This CDR3 has 14 amino acids. The CDR3 DNA follows: TGTGCCAGCAGTCCCCGACTAGCGGGGGAGACCCAGTACTTC. Translation gives CASSPRLAGETQYF.

V usage is TRBV30 and J usage is TRBJ2-2; possibly TRBD2 for D (5 bases). Germline-derived CDR1 and CDR2 are GTSNPN and SVGIG (reference sequence). This CDR3 contains 12 residues. V was cut by 2 bases and J by 7 bases, with 8 bases left in between. The CDR3 DNA sequence: TGTGCCTGGAGTCCGGACTTCGGGGAGCTGTTTTTT. It codes for CAWSPDFGELFF.

This chain connects TRBV10-3 to TRBJ1-1, with D unclear. The germline CDR1 and CDR2 sequences are ENHRY and SYGVKD. This CDR3 spans 15 amino acids. V was pared by 0 bases and J by 1 base, with 9 bases between. The CDR3 DNA reads as TGTGCCATCAGTGAGTCGGGCAGTGGGAACACTGAAGCTTTCTTT. Protein product: CAISESGSGNTEAFF.

The CDR3 sequence is CASSRQEGTDTQYF. The CDR3 nucleotides read TGTGCCAGCTCACGTCAGGAGGGTACAGATACGCAGTATTTT. The chain has TRBV18 and TRBJ2-3, with a possible D match to TRBD2 (6 bases). Looked up from germline, CDR1 is KGHSH and CDR2 is LQKENI. This CDR3 is built from 14 residues. With 4 bases removed from V and 3 bases from J, the gap between germline ends came to 11 bases.

The chain uses TRBV6-5 and TRBJ1-1, with D perhaps TRBD1 (5 bases). The germline gives CDR1 MNHEY, CDR2 SVGAGI. Trimming left V 4 bases short and J 2 bases short, with 14 bases between. The CDR3 consists of 15 residues. The CDR3 coding sequence is TGTGCCAGCAGTTTTTACAAGACAGCCAACACTGAAGCTTTCTTT. Translating it yields CASSFYKTANTEAFF.

The chain has TRBV10-3 and TRBJ2-7, with TRBD1 identical over 9 bases. Germline V gene lookup returns CDR1 ENHRY and CDR2 SYGVKD. With 5 bases clipped from V and 5 bases from J, the junction kept 7 bases outside the gene matches. This CDR3 is built from 14 residues. This CDR3 is CAISPGQGLNEQYF. CDR3 DNA: TGTGCCATCAGTCCGGGACAGGGCTTGAACGAGCAGTACTTC.

The chain links TRBV25-1 to TRBJ1-6; tentative D call: TRBD1 (6 bases). The CDR3 is 16 amino acids. Trimming removed 6 bases from V and 5 bases from J, with 17 bases in between. Germline V CDR1 and CDR2: MGHDK, SYGVNS. CDR3 region: CASRPPGQNNNSPLHF. The DNA of the CDR3 is TGTGCCAGCAGGCCCCCGGGACAAAACAATAATTCACCCCTCCACTTT.

The V and J genes are TRBV6-6 and TRBJ1-1, with TRBD1 matching over 7 bases. CDR1 and CDR2 (germline): MNHNY, SVGAGI (reference sequence). The CDR3 runs 15 residues. Germline trimming cut 2 bases from V and 11 bases from J; bases unmatched to any gene: 14. The CDR3 DNA is TGTGCCAGCAGTTACCCAGGACAGGTCTTTACCGGGGCTTTCTTT. As protein: CASSYPGQVFTGAFF.

This sequence joins TRBV7-2 and TRBJ1-1; weak D call: TRBD1 (6 bases). V was shortened by 3 bases and J by 11 bases, with 16 bases between the two germline ends. Germline loops: CDR1 SGHTA, CDR2 FQGNSA. CDR3 length equals 13 residues. CDR3 coding DNA: TGTGCCAGCAGCTTCGGACAGCAGCAGGGGGCTTTCTTT. Translating it yields CASSFGQQQGAFF.

The chain carries TRBV2 and TRBJ2-5; D may be TRBD1 (6 bases). The CDR3 consists of 15 residues. The ends were cut back, 5 bases at V and 0 bases at J, with 13 bases in the middle. Per the germline V gene, CDR1 is SNHLY and CDR2 is FYNNEI. CDR3 protein: CASSYSQGYQETQYF. The DNA of the CDR3 is TGTGCCAGCAGTTATTCACAGGGCTACCAAGAGACCCAGTACTTC.

The chain couples TRBV29-1 to TRBJ2-5; 9 positions agree with TRBD1. The ends lost 7 bases at V and 4 bases at J; junction bases unmatched: 4. This CDR3 spans 12 amino acids. The V gene's germline CDR1 is SQVTM and CDR2 ANQGSEA. The CDR3 coding sequence is TGCAGCGGGGACAGGGTGGGAGAGACCCAGTACTTC. The encoded protein is CSGDRVGETQYF.